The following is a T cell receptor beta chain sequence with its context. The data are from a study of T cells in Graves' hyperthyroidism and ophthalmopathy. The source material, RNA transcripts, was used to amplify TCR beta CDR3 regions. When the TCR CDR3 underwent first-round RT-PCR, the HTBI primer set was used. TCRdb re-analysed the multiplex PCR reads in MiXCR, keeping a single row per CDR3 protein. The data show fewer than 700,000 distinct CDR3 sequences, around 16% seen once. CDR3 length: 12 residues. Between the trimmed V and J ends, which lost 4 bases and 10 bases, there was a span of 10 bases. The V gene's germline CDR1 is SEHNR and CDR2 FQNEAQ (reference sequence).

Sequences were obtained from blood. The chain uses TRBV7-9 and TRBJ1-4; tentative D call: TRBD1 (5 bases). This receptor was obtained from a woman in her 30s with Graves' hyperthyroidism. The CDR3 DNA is TGTGCCAGCAGCTCGGGGGTCGGAAAACTGTTTTTT. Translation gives CASSSGVGKLFF.